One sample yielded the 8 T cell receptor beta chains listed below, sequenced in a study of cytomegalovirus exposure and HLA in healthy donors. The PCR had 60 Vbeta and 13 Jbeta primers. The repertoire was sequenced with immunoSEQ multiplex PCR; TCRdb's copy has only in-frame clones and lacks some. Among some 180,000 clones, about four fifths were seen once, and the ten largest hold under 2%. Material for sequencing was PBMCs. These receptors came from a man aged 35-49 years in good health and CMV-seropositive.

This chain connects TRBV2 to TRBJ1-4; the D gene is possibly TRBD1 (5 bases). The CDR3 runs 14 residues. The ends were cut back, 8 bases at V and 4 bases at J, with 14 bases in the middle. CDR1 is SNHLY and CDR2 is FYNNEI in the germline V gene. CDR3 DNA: TGTGCCAGCCATCGAGACAGTCGTAATGAAAAACTGTTTTTT. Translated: CASHRDSRNEKLFF.

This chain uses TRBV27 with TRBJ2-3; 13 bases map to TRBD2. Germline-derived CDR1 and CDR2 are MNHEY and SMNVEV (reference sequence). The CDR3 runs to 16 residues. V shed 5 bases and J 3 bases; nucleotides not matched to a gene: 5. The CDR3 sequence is CASSPLLAGGTDTQYF. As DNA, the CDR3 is TGTGCCAGCAGTCCTCTACTAGCGGGAGGGACAGATACGCAGTATTTT.

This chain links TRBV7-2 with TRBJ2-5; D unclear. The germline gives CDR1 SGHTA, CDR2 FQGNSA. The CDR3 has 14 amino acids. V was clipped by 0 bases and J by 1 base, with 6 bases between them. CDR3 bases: TGTGCCAGCAGCTTAGCATCCAGCCAAGAGACCCAGTACTTC. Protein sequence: CASSLASSQETQYF.

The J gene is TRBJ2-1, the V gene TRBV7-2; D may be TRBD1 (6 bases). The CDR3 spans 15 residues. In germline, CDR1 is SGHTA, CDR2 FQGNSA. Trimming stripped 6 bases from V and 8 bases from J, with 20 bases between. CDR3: CASSSRGWGRDEQFF. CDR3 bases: TGTGCCAGCAGTTCGAGGGGATGGGGGCGGGATGAGCAGTTCTTC.

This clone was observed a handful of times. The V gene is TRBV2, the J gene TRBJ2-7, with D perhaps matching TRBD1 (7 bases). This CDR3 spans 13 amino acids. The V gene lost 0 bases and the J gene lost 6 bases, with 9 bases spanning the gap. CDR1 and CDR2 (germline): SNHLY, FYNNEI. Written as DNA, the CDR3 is TGTGCCAGCAGTGAAGCGCAGGGGGGCGAGCAGTACTTC. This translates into CASSEAQGGEQYF.

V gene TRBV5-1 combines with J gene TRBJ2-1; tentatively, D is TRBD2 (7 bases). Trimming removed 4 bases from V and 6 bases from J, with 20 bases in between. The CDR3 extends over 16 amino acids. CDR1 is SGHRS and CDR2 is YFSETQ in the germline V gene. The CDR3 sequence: CASSNLGGGFLNEQFF. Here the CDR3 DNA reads TGCGCCAGCAGCAATCTAGGGGGGGGGTTTCTCAATGAGCAGTTCTTC. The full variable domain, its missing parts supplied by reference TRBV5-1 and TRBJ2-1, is KAGVTQTPRYLIKTRGQQVTLSCSPISGHRSVSWYQQTPGQGLQFLFEYFSETQRNKGNFPGRFSGRQFSNSRSEMNVSTLELGDSALYLCASSNLGGGFLNEQFFGPGTRLTVL.

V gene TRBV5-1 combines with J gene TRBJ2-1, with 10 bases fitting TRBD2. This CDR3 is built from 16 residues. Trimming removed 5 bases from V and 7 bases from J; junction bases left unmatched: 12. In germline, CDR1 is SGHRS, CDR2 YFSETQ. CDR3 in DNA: TGCGCCAGCAGTAAACTCCTAGCGGGAGTTGAAAATGAGCAGTTCTTC. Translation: CASSKLLAGVENEQFF.

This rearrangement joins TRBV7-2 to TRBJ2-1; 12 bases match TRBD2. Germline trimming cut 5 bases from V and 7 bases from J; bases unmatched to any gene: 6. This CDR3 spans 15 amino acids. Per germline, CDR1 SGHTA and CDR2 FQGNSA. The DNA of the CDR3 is TGTGCCAGCAGCGTGACTAGCGGGAGAGCTAATGAGCAGTTCTTC. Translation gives CASSVTSGRANEQFF.